What follows describes a single TCR gamma chain. Its antigen is unidentified. This specimen comes from a study of Vδ1+ human thymocytes. Sorted Vdelta1+ thymocytes were roughly 98% to 99.6% pure. Study-wide results and limits: TRG sequences recurred across donors, whereas TRD sequences stayed essentially private. Highly polyclonal TRG and TRD repertoires with Gaussian CDR3 length distributions appeared in thymus. Despite high sort purity, roughly 21% of thymic T cell receptor delta sequences were Vdelta2.

RNA was extracted from the cells and then reverse transcribed. CDR3 amplicons came from multiplex PCR with pooled V-gene forward and constant-region reverse primers. TCRdb re-called clones from the multiplex PCR reads using CATT. Of 25,000 to 35,000 gamma-chain clones in the sample, around 20% were seen once. In germline, CDR1 is VENAVY, CDR2 YDSYNSRV. V was clipped by 0 bases and J by 6 bases; unmatched bases: 5. The CDR3 loop spans 13 amino acids. This chain links TRGV8 with TRGJ1 or TRGJ2. The sample was Vdelta1+ gamma-delta thymocytes from the thymus. Subset noted: FACS-sorted CD3+ TCRalphabeta- TCRVdelta1+ TCRVdelta2- thymocytes. The source is a boy under three years old who had congenital heart surgery. The CDR3 DNA is TGTGCCACCTGGGATAGGCTTTGTTATAAGAAACTCTTT. Its protein is CATWDRLCYKKLF.